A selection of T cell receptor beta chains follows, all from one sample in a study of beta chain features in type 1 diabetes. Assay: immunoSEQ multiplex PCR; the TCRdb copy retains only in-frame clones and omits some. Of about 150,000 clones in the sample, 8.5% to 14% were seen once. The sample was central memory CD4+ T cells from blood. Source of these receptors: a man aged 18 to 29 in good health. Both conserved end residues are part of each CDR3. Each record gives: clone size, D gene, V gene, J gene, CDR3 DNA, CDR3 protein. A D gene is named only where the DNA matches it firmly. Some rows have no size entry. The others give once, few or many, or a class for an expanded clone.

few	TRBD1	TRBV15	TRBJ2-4	TGTGCCACCAGCAGATCCCCCGGACAGGGGCAAAACATTCAGTACTTC	CATSRSPGQGQNIQYF
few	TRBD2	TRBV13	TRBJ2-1	TGTGCCAGCAGCATCGGGACTAGCGGGGGGAGAGGTGAGCAGTTCTTC	CASSIGTSGGRGEQFF
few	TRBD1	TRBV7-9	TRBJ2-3	TGTGCCAGCAGCTTACAGGGGGCGGGCACAGATACGCAGTATTTT	CASSLQGAGTDTQYF
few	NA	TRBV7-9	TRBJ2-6	TGTGCCAGCAGCCTATCCAACGTCCTGACTTTC	CASSLSNVLTF
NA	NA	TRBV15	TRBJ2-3	TGTGCCACCAGCAGAGACACAGATACGCAGTATTTT	CATSRDTDTQYF
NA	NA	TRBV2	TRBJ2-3	TGTGCCAGCAGTGAATTCCAGCGCACAGATACGCAGTATTTT	CASSEFQRTDTQYF
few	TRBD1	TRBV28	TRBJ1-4	TGTGCCAGCAGTCATAGACAGGGGGCCACTGAAAAACTGTTTTTT	CASSHRQGATEKLFF
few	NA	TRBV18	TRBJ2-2	TGTGCCAGCTCACCTACGGAAGGCTATTCGAACACCGGGGAGCTGTTTTTT	CASSPTEGYSNTGELFF
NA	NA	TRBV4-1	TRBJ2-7	TGCGCCAGCAGCCAAGACAGGGGCCCTACCTACGAGCAGTACTTC	CASSQDRGPTYEQYF
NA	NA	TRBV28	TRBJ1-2	TGTGCCAGCAGTTTAAGGGCCCCTAACTATGGCTACACCTTC	CASSLRAPNYGYTF
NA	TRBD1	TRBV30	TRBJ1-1	TGTGCCTGGAGGGACAGGGGAAAATCAGGGGCTTTCTTT	CAWRDRGKSGAFF
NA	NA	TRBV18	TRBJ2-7	TGTGCCAGCTCACCCCCCGTAGGCCCCCACGAGCAGTACTTC	CASSPPVGPHEQYF
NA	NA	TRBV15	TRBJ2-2	TGTGCCACCAGCAGAACGGGACAGAACACCGGGGAGCTGTTTTTT	CATSRTGQNTGELFF
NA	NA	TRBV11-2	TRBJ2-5	TGTGCCAGCAGCTCCGGAGCGGGCAACTTCCAAGAGACCCAGTACTTC	CASSSGAGNFQETQYF
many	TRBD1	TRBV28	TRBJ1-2	TGTGCCAGCAGTTTGACAGGGGGCAACTATGGCTACACCTTC	CASSLTGGNYGYTF
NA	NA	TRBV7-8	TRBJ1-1	TGTGCCAGCAGGAGAAGCGAGGGACGGATGAACACTGAAGCTTTCTTT	CASRRSEGRMNTEAFF
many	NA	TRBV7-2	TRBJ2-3	TGTGCCAGCAGCTCCGCCCGAGCCGATACGCAGTATTTT	CASSSARADTQYF
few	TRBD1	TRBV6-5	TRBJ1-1	TGTGCCAGCAGTTTCCAGGGGACAGCGAACACTGAAGCTTTCTTT	CASSFQGTANTEAFF
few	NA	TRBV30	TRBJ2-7	TGTGCCTGGAGTCGAGGCTACGAGCAGTACTTC	CAWSRGYEQYF
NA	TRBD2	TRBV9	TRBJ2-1	TGTGCCAGCAGCGGAGGACTAGCTTCTTACAATGAGCAGTTCTTC	CASSGGLASYNEQFF
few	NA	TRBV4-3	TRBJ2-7	TGCGCCAGCAGCCAAGACAGGAAGGCCTACGAGCAGTACTTC	CASSQDRKAYEQYF
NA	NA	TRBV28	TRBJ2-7	TGTGCCAGCAGTGTGAACTACGAGCAGTACTTC	CASSVNYEQYF
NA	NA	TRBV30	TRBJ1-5	TGTGCCTGGAGTGAACAGGTCAATCAGCCCCAGCATTTT	CAWSEQVNQPQHF
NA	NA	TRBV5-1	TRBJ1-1	TGCGCCAGCAGCCCGGGGTCAGGGGTCTACACTGAAGCTTTCTTT	CASSPGSGVYTEAFF
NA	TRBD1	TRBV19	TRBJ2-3	TGTGCCAGTAGTCGGACAGGGTGGGATACGCAGTATTTT	CASSRTGWDTQYF
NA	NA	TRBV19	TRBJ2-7	TGTGCCAGTAGTATAATCACAGATGACTCCTACGAGCAGTACTTC	CASSIITDDSYEQYF
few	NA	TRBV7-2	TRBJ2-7	TGTGCCAGCAGCTTAGTCAGGGTCGGCTACGAGCAGTACTTC	CASSLVRVGYEQYF
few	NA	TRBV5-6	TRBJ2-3	TGTGCCAGCAGCCCCTACACAGAAACGCAGTATTTT	CASSPYTETQYF
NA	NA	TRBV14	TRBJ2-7	TGTGCCAGCAGCCAAGATGGGACGGCAGCCTACGAGCAGTACTTC	CASSQDGTAAYEQYF
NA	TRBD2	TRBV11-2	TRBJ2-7	TGTGCCAGCAGCCCCGGAGGACTAGCGCGATACGAGCAGTACTTC	CASSPGGLARYEQYF
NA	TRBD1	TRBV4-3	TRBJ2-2	TGCGCCAGCAGAGGAGGGACAGGGGTCACCGGGGAGCTGTTTTTT	CASRGGTGVTGELFF
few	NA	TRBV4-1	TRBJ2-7	TGCGCCAGCAGCCAAGATCGAATAGGCGAGCAGTACTTC	CASSQDRIGEQYF
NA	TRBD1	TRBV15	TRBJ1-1	TGTGCCACCAGCAGGGCCGGGACAGGGAACACTGAAGCTTTCTTT	CATSRAGTGNTEAFF
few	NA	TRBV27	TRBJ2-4	TGTGCCAGCTCCGGAGGGGCAAACATTCAGTACTTC	CASSGGANIQYF
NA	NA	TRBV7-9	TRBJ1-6	TGTGCCAGTAGGGGGGACACACCAAATTCACCCCTCCACTTT	CASRGDTPNSPLHF
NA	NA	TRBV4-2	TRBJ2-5	TGTGCCAGCAACGCAGGAGGGGAAGAGACCCAGTACTTC	CASNAGGEETQYF
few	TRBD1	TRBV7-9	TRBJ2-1	TGTGCCAGCAGCCCTGGCCCGGGACAGGGGTGGGATGAGCAGTTCTTC	CASSPGPGQGWDEQFF